The clone carrying this T cell receptor beta chain was detected once. Antigen: not known. At one boundary the junction diverges from the germline segment, which might be a read error. The CDR3 length is 15 residues. The sample originates from a study of identical twins. A universal primer binding site was introduced by template switching. The final cDNA contained unique molecular identifiers. TCRdb re-derived calls from the 5' RACE reads in MiXCR, one entry per CDR3 protein. This sample yields some 240,000 distinct CDR3 sequences, of which about 8% are seen a single time; roughly 3.1% belongs to the top ten. Findings of the study overall: Memory repertoires lacked the insertion deficit that abundant cord blood beta clonotypes showed.

This sample also appeared in a second study, on yellow fever vaccine responses in identical twins. That paper states: Twin vaccine T cell responses reportedly seemed partly convergent, partly personalized.

The sequence derives from a young woman in good health. Sample: CD8+ T cells sorted from blood. This chain connects TRBV12-3 or TRBV12-4 to TRBJ2-3; D is unclear. The CDR3 region has the DNA TGTGCCAGCAGTTTTAGACCCGAGATGTCAGATATGCAGTATTTT. Its protein is CASSFRPEMSDMQYF.